These 26 T cell receptor beta chains originate from one sample sequenced in a study of T-cell reconstitution after alpha-beta-depleted transplantation in children. TCRbeta library construction was performed incorporating unique molecular identifiers. TCRdb re-analysed the PCR reads in MiXCR, keeping a single row per CDR3 protein. The top ten hold about 2.2% of the sample, which has about 640,000 distinct CDR3 sequences, 13% seen once. The sequences come from PBMCs, mostly from graft donor cells, collected 360 days after TCRalphabeta/CD19-depleted stem cell transplant. These receptors all stem from a male patient between 10 and 17 years old who had a stem cell transplant for acute myeloid leukemia, so the T cells may come from the graft donor.

This clonotype was seen a few times. The CDR3 DNA is TGCGCCAGCAGCTTGGGGACAGTATTGTTCGAGCAGTTCTTC. Translating gives CASSLGTVLFEQFF. The chain combines TRBV5-1 with TRBJ2-1, with D maybe TRBD1 (6 bases). This CDR3 region has 14 residues. Trimming removed 0 bases from V and 10 bases from J, with 14 bases in between. CDR1 is SGHRS, CDR2 YFSETQ, per germline.

Only a few counts were recorded for this clonotype. The J gene is TRBJ2-1, the V gene TRBV7-6; D not resolved. The CDR3 has 15 amino acids. The V end lost 5 bases, the J end lost 2 bases, and 13 bases lay between the germline ends. Germline assignment: CDR1 SGHVS and CDR2 FNYEAQ. CDR3 sequence reads: CASSLLAVAYNEQFF. In nucleotides, the CDR3 is TGTGCCAGCAGCCTTTTGGCGGTAGCCTACAATGAGCAGTTCTTC. The entire variable domain, with the rest obtained from reference TRBV7-6 and TRBJ2-1, is as follows: GAGVSQSPRYKVTKRGQDVALRCDPISGHVSLYWYRQALGQGPEFLTYFNYEAQQDKSGLPNDRFSAERPEGSISTLTIQRTEQRDSAMYRCASSLLAVAYNEQFFGPGTRLTVL.

The sample holds a few counts of this clonotype. This rearrangement joins TRBV29-1 to TRBJ1-2; 8 bases line up with TRBD1. This CDR3 spans 11 amino acids. Germline CDR1 is SQVTM and CDR2 is ANQGSEA. The ends lost 5 bases at V and 8 bases at J; junction bases unmatched: 4. The CDR3 sequence: CSVQGAQGYTF. CDR3 coding DNA: TGCAGCGTTCAGGGGGCTCAGGGCTACACCTTC.

In its sample, this clonotype was seen a few times. The genes are TRBV19 and TRBJ2-7; TRBD1 matches at 8 bases. Germline V lookup: CDR1 LNHDA, CDR2 SQIVND (reference sequence). J was trimmed by 0 bases and V by 7 bases; bases with no gene match: 8. The length of the CDR3 is 15 residues. The CDR3 loop reads CASTYGTGSSYEQYF. The CDR3 region has the DNA TGTGCCAGTACGTATGGGACAGGTAGCTCCTACGAGCAGTACTTC.

The rearrangement links TRBV28 to TRBJ2-7; 8 nucleotides match TRBD1. The CDR3 contains 16 residues. V lost 8 bases to trimming and J lost 2 bases; unmatched junction nucleotides: 14. Germline CDR1 and CDR2: MDHEN and SYDVKM. The CDR3 nucleotides read TGTGCCAGCCAAGTTTCCTGGACAGGGCAAGCCTACGAGCAGTACTTC. Translation gives CASQVSWTGQAYEQYF.

The chain links TRBV23-1 to TRBJ2-3; D might be TRBD1 or TRBD2, each matching 5 bases. TRBV23-1 qualifies as an ORF whose function is uncertain. This CDR3 is built from 17 residues. Trimming took off 4 bases at V and 0 bases at J, with 17 bases between the two ends. Here the CDR3 reads CASSPAKGTASTDTQYF. The CDR3 bases are TGCGCCAGCAGTCCCGCAAAAGGGACGGCTAGCACAGATACGCAGTATTTT.

V gene TRBV18 combines with J gene TRBJ1-5, with D possibly TRBD1 on 5 matching bases. CDR3 length: 16 amino acids. Trimming removed 3 bases at V and 4 bases at J, with 16 bases between. Looked up from germline, CDR1 is KGHSH and CDR2 is LQKENI. CDR3 bases: TGTGCCAGCTCACCGAGTCCCGGGACGGAAAATCAGCCCCAGCATTTT. It yields the protein CASSPSPGTENQPQHF.

The CDR3 DNA is TGTGCCAGCAGCCCCGGGGGACAGGGGTCGAGCGGCTACACCTTC. This gives the protein CASSPGGQGSSGYTF. The V gene is TRBV28, the J gene TRBJ1-2; 10 bases line up with TRBD1. CDR3 length equals 15 residues. Trimming at V came to 6 bases and at J to 8 bases, leaving 12 bases not matched to a gene. Germline CDR1 reads MDHEN; CDR2 reads SYDVKM.

This clonotype was seen a few times. The chain joins TRBV6-4 to TRBJ2-3; a weak D match, TRBD2 (5 bases). V lost 0 bases and J lost 2, with 9 bases in between. Germline V gene lookup returns CDR1 MRHNA and CDR2 SNTAGT. This CDR3 is 15 amino acids long. CDR3 in DNA: TGTGCCAGCAGTGACTCAGGAGGTACCACAGATACGCAGTATTTT. This sequence encodes CASSDSGGTTDTQYF.

V usage is TRBV10-3 and J usage is TRBJ2-7; no firm D call. The CDR3 is made up of 12 amino acids. The germline V and J ends were trimmed by 10 bases and 5 bases, with 15 bases remaining between them. Looked up from germline, CDR1 is ENHRY and CDR2 is SYGVKD. The CDR3 DNA is TGTGCCACTGCCTTGGCGGTAAACGAGCAGTACTTC. As protein: CATALAVNEQYF.

This clonotype was seen only a few times. This rearrangement joins TRBV20-1 to TRBJ2-1, with a tentative D call TRBD2 (7 bases). Germline-derived CDR1 and CDR2 are DFQATT and SNEGSKA (reference sequence). With 0 bases removed from V and 8 bases from J, the gap between germline ends came to 17 bases. There are 15 residues in the CDR3. The DNA for the CDR3 is TGCAGTGCTAGAGATCGGGGGGCACTAACGTATGAGCAGTTCTTC. This sequence encodes CSARDRGALTYEQFF.

The rearrangement joins TRBV9 to TRBJ2-5; D remains unclear. The CDR3 covers 16 residues. V lost 4 bases to trimming and J lost 2 bases, with 18 bases between them. Looked up from germline, CDR1 is SGDLS and CDR2 is YYNGEE. The DNA for the CDR3 is TGTGCCAGCAGCTCATTGTCCTTTCCTCAGCAAGAGACCCAGTACTTC. It codes for CASSSLSFPQQETQYF. The full variable domain, completed using reference TRBV9 and TRBJ2-5, is DSGVTQTPKHLITATGQRVTLRCSPRSGDLSVYWYQQSLDQGLQFLIQYYNGEERAKGNILERFSAQQFPDLHSELNLSSLELGDSALYFCASSSLSFPQQETQYFGPGTRLLVL.

Regarding this clonotype: This may arise from a read error, as a much more abundant clone is one base away. The chain employs TRBV29-1 and TRBJ2-2; D possibly corresponds to TRBD2 (6 bases). The germline CDR1 and CDR2 sequences are SQVTM and ANQGSEA. CDR3 length equals 11 residues. The CDR3 DNA is TGCTGCACTCGGGGGACCGGGGAGCTGTTTTTT. It is translated as CCTRGTGELFF.

This clonotype has ten or more counts. V gene TRBV12-3 or TRBV12-4 combines with J gene TRBJ2-5; D is possibly TRBD1 (6 bases). The CDR3 consists of 14 residues. V lost 5 bases and J 5 bases, leaving 15 bases between the germline ends. The chain's CDR3 is CASSQRTVTETQYF. The CDR3 DNA follows: TGTGCCAGCAGTCAAAGGACAGTTACTGAGACCCAGTACTTC.

Written as DNA, the CDR3 is TGTGCCAGCAGCCGTATGGGGCTAGCGGGAGGGATTGAATCCTACGAGCAGTACTTC. This encodes CASSRMGLAGGIESYEQYF. This sequence joins TRBV11-2 and TRBJ2-7; 12 bases fit TRBD2. The ends lost 5 bases at V and 1 base at J; junction bases unmatched: 15. Germline V gene sequence: CDR1 SGHAT, CDR2 FQNNGV. The CDR3 sequence is 19 residues long.

This clonotype appeared many times. The chain couples TRBV6-5 to TRBJ2-7; D remains unclear. The germline V gene encodes CDR1 MNHEY and CDR2 SVGAGI. Deletions cut 2 bases from V and 2 bases from J, with 4 bases between. The CDR3 has 12 amino acids. The CDR3 DNA reads TGTGCCAGCAGTTACGGGACCTACGAGCAGTACTTC. This gives the protein CASSYGTYEQYF.

The rearrangement joins TRBV6-1 to TRBJ2-7, with 9 bases fitting TRBD1. Germline lookup yields CDR1 MNHNS and CDR2 SASEGT. The V segment lost 6 bases and the J segment 5 bases; nucleotides outside the gene matches: 8. This CDR3 comprises 14 residues. This chain's CDR3 is CASRGAGTGNEQYF. In nucleotides, the CDR3 is TGTGCCAGCAGGGGAGCCGGGACAGGGAACGAGCAGTACTTC.

In this sample, this clonotype turned up many times. The V gene is TRBV4-3, the J gene TRBJ2-7; D possibly corresponds to TRBD2 (6 bases). Trimming stripped 4 bases from V and 0 bases from J, with 16 bases between. Germline V gene data show CDR1 as LGHNA and CDR2 as YSLEER. CDR3 size: 16 residues. The CDR3 is CASSRGGGADSYEQYF. For the CDR3, the DNA is TGCGCCAGCAGCCGAGGCGGAGGGGCTGACTCCTACGAGCAGTACTTC.

V gene TRBV20-1 combines with J gene TRBJ2-1, with D unclear. This CDR3 is 14 amino acids long. Germline V gives CDR1 DFQATT, CDR2 SNEGSKA (reference sequence). Trimming pared 3 bases from V and 3 bases from J, leaving 12 bases between. CDR3 residues: CSASEQLIYNEQFF. The CDR3 DNA sequence: TGCAGTGCTAGCGAGCAGCTGATCTACAATGAGCAGTTCTTC.

Only one count was recorded for this clonotype. This chain links TRBV19 with TRBJ2-1, with 8 bases that match TRBD1. The V gene end was trimmed by 3 bases and the J gene end by 2 bases; junction bases not matched to a gene: 6. The CDR3 is 16 amino acids. Germline V gene lookup returns CDR1 LNHDA and CDR2 SQIVND (reference sequence). CDR3 nucleotide sequence: TGTGCCAGTAGTATCACCGGACAGGGCACCTACAATGAGCAGTTCTTC. Protein: CASSITGQGTYNEQFF.

This clonotype was found a few times. The CDR3 region is CSAGQGLRPQHF. DNA of the CDR3: TGCAGTGCGGGACAGGGGTTAAGGCCCCAGCATTTT. This chain links TRBV20-1 with TRBJ1-5; 10 nucleotides agree with TRBD1. After removal of 6 bases from V and 9 bases from J, the junction contained 5 bases not matched to a gene. Germline CDR1 reads DFQATT; CDR2 reads SNEGSKA (reference sequence). CDR3 length equals 12 residues.

This clonotype was counted only a few times. The chain combines TRBV14 with TRBJ2-5; 8 bases are a match to TRBD1. Germline loops: CDR1 SGHDN, CDR2 FVKESK. The CDR3 runs 19 residues. After removal of 5 bases from V and 2 bases from J, the junction contained 19 bases not matched to a gene. This CDR3 reads CASSLKGRGRTLIQETQYF. CDR3 nucleotide sequence: TGTGCCAGCAGCTTAAAAGGCAGGGGGCGAACCCTTATTCAAGAGACCCAGTACTTC. Full variable domain (missing parts from reference TRBV14 and TRBJ2-5): EAGVTQFPSHSVIEKGQTVTLRCDPISGHDNLYWYRRVMGKEIKFLLHFVKESKQDESGMPNNRFLAERTGGTYSTLKVQPAELEDSGVYFCASSLKGRGRTLIQETQYFGPGTRLLVL.

This clonotype was seen only a few times. Here the CDR3 DNA reads TGTGCCAGCAGCTTAGCCCTCCGGTGGCGGGAGAACGATGAGCAGTTCTTC. It encodes CASSLALRWRENDEQFF. This sequence joins TRBV7-6 and TRBJ2-1; 7 bases are a match to TRBD2. Germline lookup yields CDR1 SGHVS and CDR2 FNYEAQ. The CDR3 is 17 residues long. With V trimmed by 0 bases and J by 8 bases, 13 bases remained unmatched. The complete variable domain, with remaining parts taken from reference TRBV7-6 and TRBJ2-1, reads GAGVSQSPRYKVTKRGQDVALRCDPISGHVSLYWYRQALGQGPEFLTYFNYEAQQDKSGLPNDRFSAERPEGSISTLTIQRTEQRDSAMYRCASSLALRWRENDEQFFGPGTRLTVL.

In its sample, this clonotype was seen a few times. The chain employs TRBV7-6 and TRBJ2-2, with TRBD2 matching over 11 bases. CDR1 is SGHVS, CDR2 FNYEAQ, per germline. Trimming at V came to 4 bases and at J to 1 base, leaving 8 bases not matched to a gene. The CDR3 runs to 18 residues. CDR3 nucleotide sequence: TGTGCCAGCAGCTATATGACTAGCGGGGATGGGAACACCGGGGAGCTGTTTTTT. Its protein product is CASSYMTSGDGNTGELFF.

This clonotype was picked up many times. This rearrangement joins TRBV10-3 to TRBJ2-3, with 7 bases aligning to TRBD1. The trim removed 6 bases at V and 1 base at J, leaving 4 bases unmatched. Per germline, CDR1 ENHRY and CDR2 SYGVKD. The CDR3 extends over 14 amino acids. For the CDR3, the DNA is TGTGCCATCAGGGGGACAGACCGCACAGATACGCAGTATTTT. Translating gives CAIRGTDRTDTQYF.

This clonotype was counted a few times. J is TRBJ2-1 and V is TRBV28, with 15 bases lining up with TRBD2. There are 17 residues in the CDR3. V was clipped by 6 bases and J by 6 bases; unmatched bases: 9. CDR1 is MDHEN, CDR2 SYDVKM, per germline. CDR3 in amino acids: CASSTGEGLAGGNEQFF. The DNA for the CDR3 is TGTGCCAGCAGCACTGGGGAGGGACTAGCGGGAGGCAATGAGCAGTTCTTC. Supplemented by reference TRBV28 and TRBJ2-1, the full variable domain reads DVKVTQSSRYLVKRTGEKVFLECVQDMDHENMFWYRQDPGLGLRLIYFSYDVKMKEKGDIPEGYSVSREKKERFSLILESASTNQTSMYLCASSTGEGLAGGNEQFFGPGTRLTVL.